A single sample is the source of the 3 T cell receptor beta chains below, sequenced in a study of cytomegalovirus exposure and HLA in healthy donors (TCRdb year 2017). The method behind the library was the immunoSEQ multiplex PCR assay. The multiplex PCR relied on a mix of 60 forward primers for TCR Vbeta segments and 13 reverse primers for TCR Jbeta segments. TCRdb carries this immuneACCESS record with in-frame sequences only. Its versions omit some clonotypes, under half of them owing to an unresolved V gene in the studies checked, with the rest unexplained. Across this sample there are under 200,000 clones, with 70% to 80% seen only once. The ten top clones hold over 1% of the sample. The sequenced material came from PBMCs. All receptors come from a woman aged 50 to 60 in good health and CMV-seronegative.

The chain combines TRBV6-1 with TRBJ2-3, with TRBD2 matching over 7 bases. This CDR3 is 15 amino acids long. The junction had 9 bases not matched to a gene; V was cut back by 4 bases and J by 5 bases. Per the germline V gene, CDR1 is MNHNS and CDR2 is SASEGT. As DNA, the CDR3 is TGTGCCAGCAGTGCCCGTGAGCGGGGAGTAGATACGCAGTATTTT. It specifies CASSARERGVDTQYF.

The chain recombines TRBV6-6 with TRBJ2-2, with D perhaps TRBD1 (5 bases). Trimming removed 3 bases from V and 2 bases from J, with 13 bases in between. The CDR3 spans 16 residues. Per the germline V gene, CDR1 is MNHNY and CDR2 is SVGAGI (reference sequence). The CDR3 DNA follows: TGTGCCAGCAGTTATGGCAGGGCTGTTAACACCGGGGAGCTGTTTTTT. Its translation is CASSYGRAVNTGELFF.

The J gene is TRBJ2-1, the V gene TRBV6-1, with 7 bases identical to TRBD2. The CDR3 spans 15 residues. The ends lost 2 bases at V and 5 bases at J; junction bases unmatched: 6. Germline-derived CDR1 and CDR2 are MNHNS and SASEGT. CDR3 region: CASSEYSGPNNEQFF. Here the CDR3 DNA reads TGTGCCAGCAGTGAATATAGCGGGCCGAACAATGAGCAGTTCTTC.